This is a list of T cell receptor beta chains from one sample in a study of shared clonotypes between healthy human individuals. Libraries were prepared by immunoSEQ multiplex PCR; TCRdb keeps only in-frame clonotypes and omits some of them. The sample yields more than 550,000 clones, around 70% seen once. The specimen was memory CD4+ T cells sorted from blood. The receptors were gathered from a woman aged 25 to 45 in good health. Both conserved end residues are part of each CDR3. D genes are given only for firm matches. Rows give clone size only sometimes, using once, few, many, or a class for an expanded clone.

clone size: .
J gene: TRBJ2-5
V gene: TRBV4-2
D gene: TRBD2
CDR3 protein: CASSQAGTSGETQYF
CDR3 DNA: TGTGCCAGCAGCCAAGCCGGGACTAGCGGCGAGACCCAGTACTTC

clone size: .
J gene: TRBJ2-1
V gene: TRBV4-2
D gene: TRBD2
CDR3 protein: CASSQESGRANEQFF
CDR3 DNA: TGTGCCAGCAGCCAAGAAAGCGGGAGGGCCAATGAGCAGTTCTTC

clone size: .
J gene: TRBJ2-6
V gene: TRBV6-5
D gene: .
CDR3 protein: CASGQVRSGANVLTF
CDR3 DNA: TGTGCCAGCGGGCAGGTCCGCTCTGGGGCCAACGTCCTGACTTTC

clone size: .
J gene: TRBJ2-7
V gene: TRBV7-9
D gene: .
CDR3 protein: CASSLGGPRTYEQYF
CDR3 DNA: TGTGCCAGCAGCTTAGGGGGGCCGAGGACCTACGAGCAGTACTTC

clone size: many
J gene: TRBJ1-1
V gene: TRBV5-1
D gene: TRBD1
CDR3 protein: CASSFQGAEAFF
CDR3 DNA: TGCGCCAGCAGCTTTCAGGGGGCTGAAGCTTTCTTT

clone size: .
J gene: TRBJ2-7
V gene: TRBV6-5
D gene: .
CDR3 protein: CASSYEGGREQYF
CDR3 DNA: TGTGCCAGCAGTTACGAGGGGGGCCGGGAGCAGTACTTC

clone size: .
J gene: TRBJ2-3
V gene: TRBV27
D gene: TRBD1
CDR3 protein: CASLRQGTDTQYF
CDR3 DNA: TGTGCCAGCTTAAGACAGGGAACAGATACGCAGTATTTT

clone size: once
J gene: TRBJ2-7
V gene: TRBV27
D gene: .
CDR3 protein: CASSLAGGLSYEQYF
CDR3 DNA: TGTGCCAGCAGTTTAGCAGGGGGACTCTCCTACGAGCAGTACTTC

clone size: .
J gene: TRBJ2-7
V gene: TRBV27
D gene: .
CDR3 protein: CASSPYHTYEQYF
CDR3 DNA: TGTGCCAGCAGTCCCTACCACACCTACGAGCAGTACTTC

clone size: .
J gene: TRBJ1-4
V gene: TRBV6-6
D gene: .
CDR3 protein: CASSRGTNEKLFF
CDR3 DNA: TGTGCCAGCAGTAGGGGTACTAATGAAAAACTGTTTTTT